Shown below are 29 T cell receptor beta chains from a single sample sequenced in a study of long-term antiretroviral therapy in people with HIV. Version v3.0 of the immunoSEQ assay was performed at survey level. The repertoire was sequenced with immunoSEQ multiplex PCR; TCRdb's copy has only in-frame clones and lacks some. This sample has 21,000 or so clones, with approximately 80% found just once. This specimen consisted of unsorted PBMCs, obtained 0.5 years after starting antiretroviral therapy. The receptors come from a man between 18 and 29 years old with HIV.

V and J are TRBV2 and TRBJ2-7, with TRBD2 identical over 7 bases. Per germline, CDR1 SNHLY and CDR2 FYNNEI. V shed 9 bases, J shed 12 bases, and the junction held 8 bases outside the gene matches. The CDR3 is 10 amino acids. The CDR3 DNA reads TGTGCCAGTGGGGAGGGGATATTGTACTTC. The encoded protein is CASGEGILYF. Filled out from reference TRBV2 and TRBJ2-7, the complete variable domain reads EPEVTQTPSHQVTQMGQEVILRCVPISNHLYFYWYRQILGQKVEFLVSFYNNEISEKSEIFDDQFSVERPDGSNFTLKIRSTKLEDSAMYFCASGEGILYFGPGTRLTVT.

The chain joins TRBV18 to TRBJ2-5, with TRBD1 identical over 9 bases. Germline V gene lookup returns CDR1 KGHSH and CDR2 LQKENI. This CDR3 is 14 amino acids long. V was pared by 2 bases and J by 3 bases, with 1 base of the junction left unmatched. DNA of the CDR3: TGTGCCAGCTCACCAAGGACAGGGGAAGAGACCCAGTACTTC. Translated, it gives CASSPRTGEETQYF.

The rearrangement joins TRBV20-1 to TRBJ2-5, with D unclear. Germline loops: CDR1 DFQATT, CDR2 SNEGSKA (reference sequence). The CDR3 has 10 amino acids. Trimming shortened V by 4 bases and J by 0 bases, and 0 bases separated the two germline ends. Here the CDR3 reads CSANQETQYF. Here the CDR3 DNA reads TGCAGTGCTAACCAAGAGACCCAGTACTTC.

The chain joins TRBV4-3 to TRBJ2-7; unclear D gene. This CDR3 spans 15 amino acids. Germline lookup yields CDR1 LGHNA and CDR2 YSLEER. V was clipped by 3 bases and J by 1 base, with 13 bases between them. The CDR3 coding sequence is TGCGCCAGCAGCCATGATGCTACCACGTCCTACGAGCAGTACTTC. It yields the protein CASSHDATTSYEQYF.

V gene TRBV5-6 combines with J gene TRBJ2-7, with TRBD1 matching over 12 bases. The trim removed 5 bases at V and 5 bases at J, leaving 8 bases unmatched. The germline V gene encodes CDR1 SGHDT and CDR2 YYEEEE. The CDR3 extends over 15 amino acids. The CDR3 region has the DNA TGTGCCAGCAGTTCCGGAGGGGACAGGGGGCACGAGCAGTACTTC. Protein product: CASSSGGDRGHEQYF.

V and J are TRBV28 and TRBJ2-5; D is possibly TRBD1 (5 bases). Germline values: CDR1 MDHEN, CDR2 SYDVKM. Trimming took 3 bases from V and 1 from J, leaving 12 bases between them. The CDR3 is 15 amino acids. CDR3 in DNA: TGTGCCAGCAGTTTTTCAGGACAACGCCAAGAGACCCAGTACTTC. Amino acid sequence: CASSFSGQRQETQYF.

The J gene is TRBJ2-7, the V gene TRBV19, with D perhaps given as TRBD1 or TRBD2 (5 bases each). The CDR3 covers 14 residues. V was clipped by 6 bases and J by 5 bases, with 17 bases between them. Germline V CDR1 and CDR2: LNHDA, SQIVND (reference sequence). The CDR3 here is CASSPRDPLDEQYF. CDR3 nucleotides: TGTGCCAGTAGCCCCAGGGACCCCCTGGACGAGCAGTACTTC. The entire variable domain, with the rest obtained from reference TRBV19 and TRBJ2-7, is as follows: DGGITQSPKYLFRKEGQNVTLSCEQNLNHDAMYWYRQDPGQGLRLIYYSQIVNDFQKGDIAEGYSVSREKKESFPLTVTSAQKNPTAFYLCASSPRDPLDEQYFGPGTRLTVT.

The chain is built from TRBV28 and TRBJ1-3; no clear D. The CDR3 runs 15 residues. Trimming shortened V by 6 bases and J by 0 bases, and 12 bases separated the two germline ends. CDR1 is MDHEN and CDR2 is SYDVKM in the germline V gene. CDR3 loop: CASRVSNLSGNTIYF. DNA for the CDR3: TGTGCCAGCAGAGTCTCCAACCTCTCTGGAAACACCATATATTTT.

The chain carries TRBV27 and TRBJ1-2; D remains ambiguous. Germline assignment: CDR1 MNHEY and CDR2 SMNVEV (reference sequence). Trimming removed 5 bases from V and 3 bases from J, with 10 bases in between. CDR3 length: 13 amino acids. The CDR3 DNA sequence: TGTGCCAGCAGTATGTCAGCGTACTATGGCTACACCTTC. This sequence encodes CASSMSAYYGYTF.

CDR3 nucleotide sequence: TGTGCCAGCAGCCAAGAGGCCGGGCCCACAGATACGCAGTATTTT. Encoded protein: CASSQEAGPTDTQYF. The genes are TRBV4-2 and TRBJ2-3; no clear D gene. This CDR3 contains 15 residues. Germline loops: CDR1 LGHNA, CDR2 YNFKEQ. V lost 0 bases and J lost 2, with 9 bases in between.

The chain couples TRBV29-1 to TRBJ2-7; D is uncertain. CDR3 length: 13 residues. From germline, CDR1 is SQVTM and CDR2 ANQGSEA. The V gene lost 0 bases and the J gene lost 1 base, with 7 bases spanning the gap. Here the CDR3 reads CSVEDEASYEQYF. CDR3 DNA sequence: TGCAGCGTTGAAGATGAAGCTTCCTACGAGCAGTACTTC.

In its sample, this clone was seen a few times. The V call is TRBV7-3, the J call TRBJ1-5, with D tentatively TRBD1 (5 bases). Germline V gene lookup returns CDR1 SGHTA and CDR2 FQGTGA. Trimming stripped 4 bases from V and 7 bases from J, with 11 bases between. This CDR3 spans 13 amino acids. CDR3 sequence reads: CASSSRGGQPQHF. CDR3 sequence (DNA): TGTGCCAGCAGCTCTCGGGGGGGACAGCCCCAGCATTTT.

V and J are TRBV18 and TRBJ2-1; the match to TRBD2 covers 9 bases. The CDR3 spans 17 residues. Germline loops: CDR1 KGHSH, CDR2 LQKENI. V trimming: 6 bases; J trimming: 9 bases; junction bases outside the gene matches: 18. In DNA form, the CDR3 reads TGTGCCAGCTCTCCGGCGGGGGGGGCCCTACTAGGGAGTGAGCAGTTCTTC. As protein: CASSPAGGALLGSEQFF.

The CDR3: CATSRAGQRYEQYF. CDR3 nucleotide sequence: TGTGCCACCAGCAGAGCCGGACAGAGATACGAGCAGTACTTC. The chain uses TRBV15 and TRBJ2-7; weak D call: TRBD1 (6 bases). V was clipped by 1 base and J by 4 bases, with 11 bases between them. The CDR3 spans 14 residues. The germline CDR1 and CDR2 sequences are LNHNV and YYDKDF (reference sequence).

The gene calls are TRBV9 and TRBJ2-7; D might be TRBD1 (5 bases). Deletions cut 0 bases from V and 7 bases from J, with 11 bases between. The germline gives CDR1 SGDLS, CDR2 YYNGEE. The CDR3 has 13 residues. The CDR3 sequence is CASSVVPNREQYF. DNA for the CDR3: TGTGCCAGCAGCGTAGTACCCAACAGGGAGCAGTACTTC. Looking up the rest from reference TRBV9 and TRBJ2-7 gives the full variable domain: DSGVTQTPKHLITATGQRVTLRCSPRSGDLSVYWYQQSLDQGLQFLIQYYNGEERAKGNILERFSAQQFPDLHSELNLSSLELGDSALYFCASSVVPNREQYFGPGTRLTVT.

The gene calls are TRBV5-1 and TRBJ1-1; perhaps TRBD1 as D (5 bases). V was pared by 2 bases and J by 4 bases, with 9 bases between. CDR3 length: 13 amino acids. CDR1 and CDR2 (germline): SGHRS, YFSETQ. In nucleotides, the CDR3 is TGCGCCAGCAGCTTCACGGGGCTCACTGAAGCTTTCTTT. It yields the protein CASSFTGLTEAFF.

This sequence joins TRBV27 and TRBJ2-7; D remains unclear. The CDR3 contains 13 residues. The germline gives CDR1 MNHEY, CDR2 SMNVEV (reference sequence). The germline V and J ends were trimmed by 8 bases and 0 bases, with 11 bases remaining between them. CDR3 coding DNA: TGTGCCAGCTCCCCCTGGGGCTCCTACGAGCAGTACTTC. Amino acids: CASSPWGSYEQYF.

The chain employs TRBV19 and TRBJ1-5; 7 positions agree with TRBD1. This CDR3 has 16 residues. V lost 6 bases, J lost 6 bases, and 14 bases stayed unmatched. Germline V gene data show CDR1 as LNHDA and CDR2 as SQIVND (reference sequence). CDR3 DNA sequence: TGTGCCAGTAGACGGTTAGGCAGGGGGATGGGTCAGCCCCAGCATTTT. Translated: CASRRLGRGMGQPQHF. The entire variable domain, with the rest obtained from reference TRBV19 and TRBJ1-5, is as follows: DGGITQSPKYLFRKEGQNVTLSCEQNLNHDAMYWYRQDPGQGLRLIYYSQIVNDFQKGDIAEGYSVSREKKESFPLTVTSAQKNPTAFYLCASRRLGRGMGQPQHFGDGTRLSIL.

The table lists this clone with a few counts. This chain links TRBV5-1 with TRBJ2-3; 8 bases align to TRBD2. Germline loops: CDR1 SGHRS, CDR2 YFSETQ. This CDR3 contains 14 residues. Trimming cost V 2 bases and J 4 bases; bases outside gene matches: 3. This CDR3 reads CASSFGRGSDTQYF. CDR3 nucleotides: TGCGCCAGCAGCTTCGGGAGGGGCTCAGATACGCAGTATTTT. The whole variable domain, filled in from reference TRBV5-1 and TRBJ2-3, reads KAGVTQTPRYLIKTRGQQVTLSCSPISGHRSVSWYQQTPGQGLQFLFEYFSETQRNKGNFPGRFSGRQFSNSRSEMNVSTLELGDSALYLCASSFGRGSDTQYFGPGTRLTVL.

The rearrangement uses TRBV2 and TRBJ2-3; tentatively, D is TRBD1 or TRBD2 (5 bases each). The CDR3 sequence is 15 residues long. The germline gives CDR1 SNHLY, CDR2 FYNNEI. V gave up 8 bases and J gave up 2 bases, with 17 bases separating them. The CDR3 loop reads CASPPLGVTTDTQYF. CDR3 sequence (DNA): TGTGCCAGCCCCCCTTTGGGGGTTACCACAGATACGCAGTATTTT.

The chain couples TRBV21-1 to TRBJ2-5; the D call TRBD1 from the table was never checked on the DNA. TRBV21-1 is listed as a pseudogene. The CDR3 totals 16 residues. CDR3 bases: TGTGCCAGCAGCAAAGGCTGCGGACATTTACAAGAGACCCAGTACTTC. Protein: CASSKGCGHLQETQYF.

This clone was picked up a small number of times. The chain has TRBV10-3 and TRBJ1-5, with TRBD1 matching 9 bases. From germline, CDR1 is ENHRY and CDR2 SYGVKD. J lost 7 bases, V lost 10 bases, and 11 bases had no gene match. CDR3 length: 14 amino acids. The CDR3 reads CATSGDRVGQPQHF. DNA for the CDR3: TGTGCCACCTCTGGGGACAGGGTGGGCCAGCCCCAGCATTTT.

The chain is built from TRBV10-3 and TRBJ2-3, with D unclear. The CDR3 is made up of 15 amino acids. Trimming took off 10 bases at V and 0 bases at J, with 17 bases between the two ends. Per the germline V gene, CDR1 is ENHRY and CDR2 is SYGVKD. The CDR3 sequence is CATALQFTSTDTQYF. DNA for the CDR3: TGTGCCACCGCTCTACAGTTTACTAGCACAGATACGCAGTATTTT.

This clone was picked up a small number of times. The chain recombines TRBV7-6 with TRBJ2-7, with a weak D call TRBD1 (5 bases). Germline assignment: CDR1 SGHVS and CDR2 FNYEAQ. CDR3 size: 15 residues. V lost 1 base and J 0 bases, leaving 10 bases between the germline ends. CDR3 region: CASSLEGFGSYEQYF. In nucleotides, the CDR3 is TGTGCCAGCAGCTTAGAGGGGTTTGGCTCCTACGAGCAGTACTTC.

The rearrangement uses TRBV5-1 and TRBJ1-2; TRBD1 is a possible D gene (5 bases). Germline CDR1 reads SGHRS; CDR2 reads YFSETQ. V lost 0 bases and J lost 4, with 10 bases in between. This CDR3 contains 14 residues. CDR3 in DNA: TGCGCCAGCAGCTTGGGGGACCGGGCCTATGGCTACACCTTC. This sequence encodes CASSLGDRAYGYTF.

This clone has a handful of counts. The V and J genes are TRBV27 and TRBJ1-1; 8 nucleotides align to TRBD1. Germline CDR1 and CDR2: MNHEY and SMNVEV (reference sequence). The junction had 9 bases not matched to a gene; V was cut back by 4 bases and J by 2 bases. This CDR3 region has 16 residues. CDR3 amino acids: CASSSSRTGLNTEAFF. The CDR3 DNA reads as TGTGCCAGCAGTTCATCACGGACAGGGCTAAACACTGAAGCTTTCTTT.

Turning to this clone: The junction and the germline gene differ at one end; a read error may be behind it. The chain carries TRBV7-7 and TRBJ1-1, with D maybe TRBD1 (5 bases). This CDR3 is 13 amino acids long. Germline V gene lookup returns CDR1 SSHAT and CDR2 FNYEAQ (reference sequence). The DNA for the CDR3 is TGTGCCAGCAGCTTAACCTGGTTGGGGCGCGAAACATTT. Translating it yields CASSLTWLGRETF.

The CDR3 protein is CASTGGLAETYEQYF. DNA for the CDR3: TGTGCCAGCACGGGGGGACTAGCGGAGACCTACGAGCAGTACTTC. The gene calls are TRBV7-9 and TRBJ2-7; 11 nucleotides agree with TRBD2. The CDR3 sequence is 15 residues long. Germline V CDR1 and CDR2: SEHNR, FQNEAQ (reference sequence). The J segment lost 2 bases and the V segment lost 7 bases, leaving 7 bases of the junction unmatched.

This chain links TRBV7-9 with TRBJ2-3; 8 bases fit TRBD1. The CDR3 has 15 residues. V dropped 4 bases and J dropped 2; count of bases not matched to a gene: 5. Germline CDR1 is SEHNR and CDR2 is FQNEAQ (reference sequence). Here the CDR3 reads CASSSTGGYTDTQYF. In DNA form, the CDR3 reads TGTGCCAGCAGCTCCACAGGGGGTTACACAGATACGCAGTATTTT.